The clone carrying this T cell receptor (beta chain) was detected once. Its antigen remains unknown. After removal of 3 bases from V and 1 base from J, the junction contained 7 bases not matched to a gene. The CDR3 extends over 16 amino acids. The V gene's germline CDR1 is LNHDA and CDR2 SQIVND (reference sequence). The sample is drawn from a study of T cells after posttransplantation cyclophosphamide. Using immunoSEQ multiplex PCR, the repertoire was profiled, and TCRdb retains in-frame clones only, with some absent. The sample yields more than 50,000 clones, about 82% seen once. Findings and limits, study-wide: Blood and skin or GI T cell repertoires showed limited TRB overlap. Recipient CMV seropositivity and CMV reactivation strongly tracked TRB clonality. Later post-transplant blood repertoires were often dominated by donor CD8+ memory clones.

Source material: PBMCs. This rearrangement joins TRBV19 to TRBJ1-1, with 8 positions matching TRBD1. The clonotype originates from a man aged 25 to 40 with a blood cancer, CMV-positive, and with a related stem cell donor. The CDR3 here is CASSIGSGTGNTEAFF. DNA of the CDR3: TGTGCCAGTAGTATCGGATCCGGGACAGGGAACACTGAAGCTTTCTTT.